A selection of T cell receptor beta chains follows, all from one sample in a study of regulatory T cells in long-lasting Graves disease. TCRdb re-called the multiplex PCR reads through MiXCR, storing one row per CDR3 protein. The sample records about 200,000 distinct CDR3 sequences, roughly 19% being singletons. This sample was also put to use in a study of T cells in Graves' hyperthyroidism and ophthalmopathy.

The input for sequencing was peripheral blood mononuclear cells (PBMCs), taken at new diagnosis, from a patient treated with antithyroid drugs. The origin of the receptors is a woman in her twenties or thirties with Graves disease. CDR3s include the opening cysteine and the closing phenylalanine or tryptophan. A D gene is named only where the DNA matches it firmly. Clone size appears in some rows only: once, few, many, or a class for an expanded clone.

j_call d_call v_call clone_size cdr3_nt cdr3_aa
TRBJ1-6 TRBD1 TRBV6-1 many TGTGCCAGCGCCACTCAACAGGGGGATAATTCACCCCTCCACTTT CASATQQGDNSPLHF
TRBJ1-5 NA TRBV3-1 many TGTGCCAGCAGCTCGGAACATAGCCCCCAGCATTTT CASSSEHSPQHF
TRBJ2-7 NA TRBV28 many TGTGCCAGCAGTTTAATCTCAGGGACCTCCTACGAGCAGTACTTC CASSLISGTSYEQYF
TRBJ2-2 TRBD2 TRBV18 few TGTGCCAGCTCATCAATCGGCGGGGGTCCGAACACCGGGGAGCTGTTTTTT CASSSIGGGPNTGELFF
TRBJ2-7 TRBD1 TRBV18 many TGTGCCAGCTCACCCCTGCCTCCGGGACAGGGGTCCCACGAGCAGTACTTC CASSPLPPGQGSHEQYF
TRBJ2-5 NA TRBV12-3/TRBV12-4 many TGTGCCAGCAGTTTAACAGGATCCCGGCCGGGGACCCAGTACTTC CASSLTGSRPGTQYF
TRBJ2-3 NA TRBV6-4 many TGTGCCAGCAGTGCGCTATTCGGCACAGATACGCAGTATTTT CASSALFGTDTQYF
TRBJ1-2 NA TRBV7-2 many TGTGCCAGCAGCCTGACGAGGGGTGCTAACTATGGCTACACCTTC CASSLTRGANYGYTF
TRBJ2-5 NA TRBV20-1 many TGCAGTGCTGGACGACCGGTTTTACAAGAGACCCAGTACTTC CSAGRPVLQETQYF
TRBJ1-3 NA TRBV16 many TGTGCCAGCAGCTACACAGGGAAAGGAAACACCATATATTTT CASSYTGKGNTIYF
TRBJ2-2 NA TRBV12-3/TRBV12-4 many TGTGCCAGCAGTTTCAAGGGGACGAACACCGGGGAGCTGTTTTTT CASSFKGTNTGELFF
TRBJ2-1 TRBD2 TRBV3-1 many TGTGCCAGCAGCCAATTGCGGGAGGGCCGGGACAATGAGCAGTTCTTC CASSQLREGRDNEQFF
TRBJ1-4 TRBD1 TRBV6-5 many TGTGCCAGCAGTTACCGGACAGGGAATGAAAAACTGTTTTTT CASSYRTGNEKLFF
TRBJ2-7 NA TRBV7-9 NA TGTGCCAGCAGCCCCTACCGATCCGGACAGTCGGAGTTTCGCGAGCAGTACTTC CASSPYRSGQSEFREQYF
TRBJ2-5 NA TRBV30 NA TGTGCCTGGATAAACCGGGCCTCACAGACCCAGTACTTC CAWINRASQTQYF
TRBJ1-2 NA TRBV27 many TGTGCCAGCAGTTTTTCGGCGGTATCTAACTATGGCTACACCTTC CASSFSAVSNYGYTF
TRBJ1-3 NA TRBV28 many TGTGCCAGCAGTTTTGACAGCAGCTCTGGAAACACCATATATTTT CASSFDSSSGNTIYF
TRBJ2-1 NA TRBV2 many TGTGCCAGCAAGAGGTCGGTACGAGTGGGCTACAATGAGCAGTTCTTC CASKRSVRVGYNEQFF
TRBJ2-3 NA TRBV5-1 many TGCGCCAGCAGCTTGGAAGGCAGGGGCGGAGATACGCAGTATTTT CASSLEGRGGDTQYF
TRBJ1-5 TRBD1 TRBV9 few TGTGCCAGCAGCTCGGGACAGGGTTGGGGGAATCAGCCCCAGCATTTT CASSSGQGWGNQPQHF
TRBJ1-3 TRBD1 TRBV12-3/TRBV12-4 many TGTGCCAGCAGTCACTCCAGGGGGCCGGGTGGAAACACCATATATTTT CASSHSRGPGGNTIYF
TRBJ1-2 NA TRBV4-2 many TGTGCCAGCAGCCCCCGACGAGAATCTAACTATGGCTACACCTTC CASSPRRESNYGYTF
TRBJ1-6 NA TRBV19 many TGTGCCAGTCAGATCAGCTCCTATAATTCACCCCTCCACTTT CASQISSYNSPLHF
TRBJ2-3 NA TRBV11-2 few TGTGCCAGCAGCCCAACCGGAGTCCCGGGGCTCGGGTACTTC CASSPTGVPGLGYF
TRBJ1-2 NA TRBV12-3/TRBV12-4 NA TGTGCCAGCAGTTTCCATGCCTCGGGGGGCTGGGGCTACACCTTC CASSFHASGGWGYTF
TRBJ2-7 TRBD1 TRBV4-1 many TGCGCCAGCAGCCACCGGACAGGGGCCTACGAGCAGTACTTC CASSHRTGAYEQYF
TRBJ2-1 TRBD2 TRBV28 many TGTGCCAGCAGTCCTACTAGCGGGGGCCTCAATGAGCAGTTCTTC CASSPTSGGLNEQFF
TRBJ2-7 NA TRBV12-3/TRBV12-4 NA TGTGCCAGCAGTTTAGGGGACAACCACGAGCAGTACTTC CASSLGDNHEQYF
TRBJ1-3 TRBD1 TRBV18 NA TGTGCCAGCTCACCAACAACCCGGCGGAGCGCACAGGGGCTCTCTGGAAACACCATATATTTT CASSPTTRRSAQGLSGNTIYF
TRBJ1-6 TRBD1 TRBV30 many TGTGCCTGGAGGGAACTCGGACAGGGAAATTCACCCCTCCACTTT CAWRELGQGNSPLHF
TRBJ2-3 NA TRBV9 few TGTGCCAGCAGCCTCTCGGAGGAGCCAGATACGCAGTATTTT CASSLSEEPDTQYF
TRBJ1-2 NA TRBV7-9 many TGTGCCAGCAGCTTAGGCAGGGACGTTTATGGCTACACCTTC CASSLGRDVYGYTF
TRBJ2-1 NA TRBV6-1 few TGTGCCAGCAGTGAAGCGCTACCCCTTAGGGTAGGGGAGCAGTTCTTC CASSEALPLRVGEQFF
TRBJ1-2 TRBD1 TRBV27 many TGTGCCAGCAGCGATACGACAGGGTCCGACTATGGCTACACCTTC CASSDTTGSDYGYTF
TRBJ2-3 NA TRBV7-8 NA TGTGCCAGCAGCCCGAGGGCTAGCAGCACAGATACGCAGTATTTT CASSPRASSTDTQYF
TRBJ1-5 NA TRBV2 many TGTGCCAGCAGTGCCCACTCAGGGAGGAGCAATCAGCCCCAGCATTTT CASSAHSGRSNQPQHF
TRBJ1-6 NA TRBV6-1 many TGTGCCAGCAGTGAAGCAAGGAATTCACCCCTCCACTTT CASSEARNSPLHF
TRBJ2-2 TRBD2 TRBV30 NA TGTGCCTGGGGCGGGGGGGCCCCCGGGGAGCTGTTTTTT CAWGGGAPGELFF
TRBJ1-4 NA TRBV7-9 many TGTGCCAGCAGCTTAGCCCGGATTAATGAAAAACTGTTTTTT CASSLARINEKLFF
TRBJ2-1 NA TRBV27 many TGTGCCAGCAGTGACCTACAGGTCGGCGGTTACAATGAGCAGTTCTTC CASSDLQVGGYNEQFF
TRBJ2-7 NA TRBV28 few TGTGCCAGCCAGGGTGCTTCGCCCCCCTACGAGCAGTACTTC CASQGASPPYEQYF
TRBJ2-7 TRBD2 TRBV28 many TGTGCCAGCAGTTTTACTAGCGGCCCCTACGAGCAGTACTTC CASSFTSGPYEQYF
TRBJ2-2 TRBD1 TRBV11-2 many TGTGCCAGCAACCAGGACAGGGGAACCGGGGAGCTGTTTTTT CASNQDRGTGELFF
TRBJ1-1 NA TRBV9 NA TGTGCCAGCAGCGTAGTGGAGGGCGGGCGGACTGAAGCTTTCTTT CASSVVEGGRTEAFF
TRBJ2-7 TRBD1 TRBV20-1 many TGCAGTGCCTCAGGGGGCCTCACCTACGAGCAGTACTTC CSASGGLTYEQYF
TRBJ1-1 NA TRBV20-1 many TGCAGTGCTAGACAGGGCACTGAAGCTTTCTTT CSARQGTEAFF
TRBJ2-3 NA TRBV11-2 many TGTGCCAGCAGCCCAGGGTCAGATACGCAGTATTTT CASSPGSDTQYF
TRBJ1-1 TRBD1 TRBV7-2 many TGTGCCAGCAGCTTCCGGGACAGGGGCACTGAAGCTTTCTTT CASSFRDRGTEAFF
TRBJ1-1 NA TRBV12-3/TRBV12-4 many TGTGCCAGCAGTTTAGCCAGGAACACTGAAGCTTTCTTT CASSLARNTEAFF
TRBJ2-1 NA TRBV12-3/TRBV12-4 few TGTGCCAGCAGTGCTACTAGCCTCAATGAGCAGTTCTTC CASSATSLNEQFF
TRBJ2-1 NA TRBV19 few TGTGCCAGTAGTATAATCACAAACTCCTACAATGAGCAGTTCTTC CASSIITNSYNEQFF
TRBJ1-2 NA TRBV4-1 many TGCGCCAGCAGCCAAGTGGGGGCGTCGTTAGCTAACTATGGCTACACCTTC CASSQVGASLANYGYTF
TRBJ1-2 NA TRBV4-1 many TGCGCCAGCAGCCGAGCTGAAGGGGCTCGCGTGGGGGGCTACACCTTC CASSRAEGARVGGYTF
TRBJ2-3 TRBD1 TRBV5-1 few TGCGCCAGCAGCTTGGAAAGGGGGCAAGGGGCCACAGATACGCAGTATTTT CASSLERGQGATDTQYF